These T cell receptor beta chains were read from a single sample in a study of blood T cell repertoires in COVID-19. The data were produced by immunoSEQ multiplex PCR, yet TCRdb's version contains in-frame clones alone and is incomplete. Seen here are roughly 290,000 clones, around nine tenths observed once, and the top ten hold about 1.7%. The sequencing input was PBMCs or T cells enriched from blood (not recorded which). The source is a woman aged 40 to 50 who had recovered from COVID-19. Both conserved end residues are part of each CDR3. A D gene is named only where the DNA matches it firmly. Where a row states a size, it is once, few, many or the class of an expanded clone; other rows omit it.

clone_size	d_call	v_call	j_call	cdr3_aa	cdr3_nt
.	.	TRBV3-1/TRBV3-2	TRBJ2-2	CASSHRVGELFF	TGTGCCAGCAGCCACAGGGTCGGGGAGCTGTTTTTT
.	.	TRBV7-2	TRBJ1-1	CASSSQVTNTEAFF	TGTGCCAGCAGCTCACAGGTTACGAACACTGAAGCTTTCTTT
.	.	TRBV6-5	TRBJ1-4	CASSQNGRDEKLFF	TGTGCCAGCTCTCAGAACGGGAGGGATGAAAAACTGTTTTTT
.	TRBD2	TRBV29-1	TRBJ2-4	CSVGGTSGRRNIQYF	TGCAGCGTTGGCGGGACTAGCGGGAGACGGAACATTCAGTACTTC
.	.	TRBV11-1	TRBJ1-2	CASSSQLYGYTF	TGTGCCAGCAGCTCACAGCTGTATGGCTACACCTTC
once	.	TRBV29-1	TRBJ2-2	CSVGRLENTGELFF	TGCAGCGTTGGCCGGTTAGAGAACACCGGGGAGCTGTTTTTT
.	.	TRBV5-4	TRBJ2-5	CASSVGRSGETQYF	TGTGCCAGCAGCGTCGGTAGGTCCGGGGAGACCCAGTACTTC
.	TRBD1	TRBV5-4	TRBJ1-4	CASSSGQGKGKLFF	TGTGCCAGCAGCTCCGGACAGGGGAAAGGAAAACTGTTTTTT
.	.	TRBV27	TRBJ1-1	CASSLYSPMNTEAFF	TGTGCCAGCAGTTTATATAGTCCTATGAACACTGAAGCTTTCTTT
once	.	TRBV6-9	TRBJ1-1	CASSQPVCTEAFF	TGTGCCAGCAGTCAACCGGTCTGCACTGAAGCTTTCTTT
.	.	TRBV5-1	TRBJ2-1	CASRLFAESSYNEQFF	TGCGCCAGCAGGCTTTTCGCCGAGAGCTCCTACAATGAGCAGTTCTTC
.	TRBD2	TRBV5-1	TRBJ2-5	CASSLAGGQETQYF	TGCGCCAGCAGCTTAGCGGGGGGGCAGGAGACCCAGTACTTC
.	.	TRBV7-2	TRBJ2-7	CASSSSSNSYEQYF	TGTGCCAGCAGCTCGTCGAGTAATTCCTACGAGCAGTACTTC
.	TRBD1	TRBV12-5	TRBJ2-1	CASGLGTVLGNEQFF	TGTGCTAGTGGTTTAGGGACAGTCCTCGGCAATGAGCAGTTCTTC
.	TRBD1	TRBV2	TRBJ1-6	CASRGDSTLSPLHF	TGTGCCAGCAGGGGGGACAGCACGTTATCACCCCTCCACTTT
.	.	TRBV5-1	TRBJ2-7	CASGPQGPSSEQYF	TGCGCCAGCGGGCCCCAGGGTCCCTCCTCCGAGCAGTACTTC
.	TRBD1	TRBV2	TRBJ2-3	CASNGQGADTQYF	TGTGCCAGCAATGGACAGGGGGCAGATACGCAGTATTTT
.	.	TRBV4-2	TRBJ2-3	CASSQGGLARQYF	TGTGCCAGCAGCCAAGGGGGGCTAGCTCGGCAGTATTTT
.	.	TRBV25-1	TRBJ1-5	CASSEGGRGNNQPQHF	TGTGCCAGCAGTGAAGGGGGGAGGGGGAACAATCAGCCCCAGCATTTT
.	TRBD1	TRBV5-1	TRBJ1-2	CASSLTGGGDGYTF	TGCGCCAGCAGCTTAACAGGGGGCGGAGATGGCTACACCTTC
.	TRBD1	TRBV2	TRBJ1-1	CASRDRVIFTEAFF	TGTGCCAGCCGGGACAGGGTCATCTTCACTGAAGCTTTCTTT
once	.	TRBV30	TRBJ2-1	CASPTVGARYNEQFF	TGTGCCTCGCCCACGGTGGGGGCGCGGTACAATGAGCAGTTCTTC
.	.	TRBV7-2	TRBJ1-3	CASSFRGGMGNTIYF	TGTGCCAGCAGCTTCCGGGGAGGTATGGGAAACACCATATATTTT
once	TRBD1	TRBV6-5	TRBJ1-1	CASSGFGQGEGEAFF	TGTGCCAGCAGCGGATTCGGACAGGGGGAAGGTGAAGCTTTCTTT
.	.	TRBV19	TRBJ2-1	CASSGGPRASHEQFF	TGTGCCAGTAGCGGTGGGCCCCGAGCATCCCATGAGCAGTTCTTC
.	TRBD1	TRBV2	TRBJ2-6	CASSQQGGLAGANVLTF	TGTGCCAGCAGTCAACAGGGGGGTCTTGCTGGGGCCAACGTCCTGACTTTC
.	.	TRBV19	TRBJ1-2	CASSPQGLYYGYTF	TGTGCCAGTAGTCCCCAGGGATTATACTATGGCTACACCTTC